A selection of T cell receptor beta chains follows, all from one sample in a study of blood T cells in healthy people across ages. MiXCR was run by TCRdb on the 5' RACE reads, yielding one entry per CDR3 protein. Here the sample spans 750,000 to 950,000 distinct CDR3 sequences, 20% to 30% being singletons. These records were also assigned to another study, of T cells of mothers and their children.

Sequenced material: blood. These receptor sequences come from a boy younger than 18 in good health. CDR3s include the opening cysteine and the closing phenylalanine or tryptophan. Each record gives: V gene, clone size, J gene, D gene, CDR3 protein, CDR3 DNA. A D gene is named only where the DNA matches it firmly. Expanded clones are given a class, and other clones once, few, many or no size at all.

>TRBV7-9|.|TRBJ2-2|TRBD1
CASRRGGGSNTGELFF
TGTGCCAGCCGGAGAGGGGGCGGGTCGAACACCGGGGAGCTGTTTTTT
>TRBV5-5|few|TRBJ2-5|.
CASSLGLLGGETQYF
TGTGCCAGCAGCTTGGGCCTACTAGGTGGAGAGACCCAGTACTTC
>TRBV3-1|many|TRBJ2-5|.
CASSQDAETQYF
TGTGCCAGCAGCCAAGATGCAGAGACCCAGTACTTC
>TRBV20-1|.|TRBJ2-7|.
CSAHYLLSSYEQYF
TGCAGTGCTCACTACCTCCTGAGCTCCTACGAGCAGTACTTC
>TRBV2|.|TRBJ2-5|.
CASSDGNPGETQYF
TGTGCCAGCAGTGACGGGAACCCCGGGGAGACCCAGTACTTC
>TRBV21-1|.|TRBJ2-2|.
CASSARSAGTSGGEDDGELFF
TGTGCCAGCAGCGCGCGCTCCGCAGGGACTAGCGGGGGGGAGGATGACGGGGAGCTGTTTTTT
>TRBV7-9|.|TRBJ1-1|.
CASSSHDRSTEAFF
TGTGCCAGCAGCTCCCACGACAGGAGCACTGAAGCTTTCTTT
>TRBV6-5|many|TRBJ1-6|.
CASSYGGGRGNSPLHF
TGTGCCAGCAGTTACGGGGGAGGTCGAGGCAATTCACCCCTCCACTTT
>TRBV10-3|few|TRBJ2-5|.
CAISESPAGVIPETQYF
TGTGCCATCAGTGAGTCCCCGGCAGGGGTGATCCCAGAGACCCAGTACTTC
>TRBV3-1|.|TRBJ1-1|.
CASSLGRDLNTEAFF
TGTGCCAGCAGCCTCGGAAGGGACCTGAACACTGAAGCTTTCTTT
>TRBV2|few|TRBJ1-1|.
CASITRARGMNTEAFF
TGTGCCAGCATTACCCGGGCCAGGGGCATGAACACTGAAGCCTTCTTT
>TRBV7-2|few|TRBJ2-3|TRBD2
CASSARLAGGGFTDTQYF
TGTGCCAGCAGCGCGAGACTAGCGGGGGGCGGTTTCACAGATACGCAGTATTTT
>TRBV6-6|.|TRBJ1-6|.
CASSYSFPRRDSPLHF
TGTGCCAGCAGTTACTCGTTTCCTCGGAGGGATTCACCCCTCCACTTT
>TRBV6-5|.|TRBJ2-5|.
CASSPSWRVGTQYF
TGTGCCAGCAGTCCCTCATGGCGGGTCGGGACCCAGTACTTC
>TRBV24-1|.|TRBJ2-5|.
CATSDPRGDREETQYF
TGTGCCACCAGTGATCCGAGAGGGGATAGGGAAGAGACCCAGTACTTC
>TRBV20-1|.|TRBJ1-1|.
CSARDVGPHRAFF
TGCAGTGCTAGAGATGTCGGACCCCACAGAGCTTTCTTT
>TRBV20-1|few|TRBJ2-2|TRBD2
CSASAGTRVPGELFF
TGCAGTGCTAGCGCGGGGACTAGGGTCCCCGGGGAGCTGTTTTTT
>TRBV30|.|TRBJ1-6|.
CAWTPPIGTNSPLHF
TGTGCCTGGACCCCCCCGATAGGGACAAATTCACCCCTCCACTTT
>TRBV6-1|.|TRBJ1-5|.
CASSEWFSNQPQHF
TGTGCCAGCAGTGAATGGTTTAGCAATCAGCCCCAGCATTTT
>TRBV4-1|.|TRBJ2-1|TRBD2
CASSQDLEAGDPNEQFF
TGCGCCAGCAGCCAAGATCTTGAAGCGGGGGACCCCAATGAGCAGTTCTTC
>TRBV4-1|.|TRBJ2-1|TRBD2
CASSQTRGLAGGLYNKQFF
TGCGCCAGCAGCCAGACGAGGGGACTAGCGGGGGGACTCTACAATAAGCAGTTCTTC
>TRBV2|once|TRBJ1-4|.
CASRDPRDEKLFF
TGTGCCAGCAGGGACCCCCGGGATGAAAAACTGTTTTTT
>TRBV3-1|.|TRBJ2-5|.
CASSGTPRTQYF
TGTGCCAGCAGCGGGACTCCGCGGACCCAGTACTTC
>TRBV27|.|TRBJ2-2|.
CASSLTAPGTTGELFF
TGTGCCAGCAGTTTAACGGCGCCAGGTACCACCGGGGAGCTGTTTTTT
>TRBV20-1|once|TRBJ2-5|.
CSASRGAKETQYF
TGCAGTGCTAGCAGGGGGGCGAAAGAGACCCAGTACTTC
>TRBV20-1|few|TRBJ2-7|.
CSARFGQSYEQYF
TGCAGTGCTAGGTTTGGACAGTCCTACGAGCAGTACTTC
>TRBV19|.|TRBJ2-2|TRBD2
CASSILSGTYTGELFF
TGTGCCAGTAGTATCCTTAGCGGGACGTACACCGGGGAGCTGTTTTTT
>TRBV5-1|few|TRBJ2-7|TRBD2
CARDRDLAPGRIF
TGCGCCAGAGATAGGGATTTGGCCCCCGGGAGGATCTTC
>TRBV6-1|.|TRBJ1-5|.
CASSPGRQLLSQPQHF
TGTGCCAGCAGTCCGGGACGGCAGCTCCTTTCTCAGCCCCAGCATTTT
>TRBV2|few|TRBJ1-4|TRBD1
CASSEEVTGMNEKLFF
TGTGCCAGCAGTGAAGAGGTGACAGGGATGAATGAAAAACTGTTTTTT
>TRBV9|.|TRBJ2-2|.
CASGYGELFF
TGTGCCAGCGGATACGGGGAGCTGTTTTTT
>TRBV2|few|TRBJ2-5|TRBD1
CASSDLGQGKETQYF
TGTGCCAGCAGTGACCTTGGACAGGGGAAAGAGACCCAGTACTTC
>TRBV20-1|.|TRBJ1-2|.
CSAFAVYGYTF
TGCAGTGCTTTTGCGGTCTATGGCTACACCTTC